The 22 T cell receptor beta chains reported below all come from one sample, sequenced in a study of Ad26.COV2.S vaccination and SARS-CoV-2 variants. The data were produced by immunoSEQ multiplex PCR, yet TCRdb's version contains in-frame clones alone and is incomplete. The repertoire holds over 250,000 clones, with around 87% as singletons. Specified treatment: around 19 received Ad26.COV2.S at low or high dose, single or two shots; about five received placebo; per-sample allocation not given. Samples came from day 63 after the first vaccine or placebo injection. The sample in question was peripheral blood, obtained in a trial of Ad26.COV2.S vaccine versus placebo. The source of these receptors is a person between 18 and 65 years old who received the Ad26.COV2.S COVID-19 vaccine or a placebo.

The J gene is TRBJ1-2, the V gene TRBV4-1; tentative D call: TRBD1 (5 bases). The CDR3 is 14 amino acids. CDR1 and CDR2 (germline): MGHRA, YSYEKL. Trimming removed 5 bases from V and 4 bases from J, with 14 bases in between. This CDR3 reads CASSSRQNPYGYTF. CDR3 nucleotides: TGCGCCAGCAGCTCTCGACAGAATCCCTATGGCTACACCTTC.

The chain couples TRBV6-4 to TRBJ2-3, with 9 bases that match TRBD2. The germline gives CDR1 MRHNA, CDR2 SNTAGT. CDR3 length equals 19 residues. V shed 0 bases and J 2 bases; nucleotides not matched to a gene: 12. The CDR3 region is CASSDSPKYSGGVTDTQYF. Written as DNA, the CDR3 is TGTGCCAGCAGTGACTCGCCGAAGTATAGCGGGGGCGTCACAGATACGCAGTATTTT.

The rearrangement links TRBV12-5 to TRBJ1-1; D uncertain. This CDR3 contains 13 residues. CDR1 and CDR2 from the germline V gene are LGHNT and FRNRAP. The ends were cut back, 5 bases at V and 5 bases at J, with 12 bases in the middle. The CDR3 loop is CASGLRLGTEAFF. DNA for the CDR3: TGTGCTAGTGGTCTTCGTCTGGGGACTGAAGCTTTCTTT. Full variable domain (rest looked up from reference TRBV12-5 and TRBJ1-1): DARVTQTPRHKVTEMGQEVTMRCQPILGHNTVFWYRQTMMQGLELLAYFRNRAPLDDSGMPKDRFSAEMPDATLATLKIQPSEPRDSAVYFCASGLRLGTEAFFGQGTRLTVV.

V usage is TRBV7-9 and J usage is TRBJ2-4, with D tentatively TRBD2 (6 bases). This CDR3 contains 17 residues. V lost 4 bases to trimming and J lost 0 bases, with 16 bases between them. Germline loops: CDR1 SEHNR, CDR2 FQNEAQ (reference sequence). CDR3 protein: CASSSWRAITAKNIQYF. The CDR3 DNA follows: TGTGCCAGCAGCTCTTGGAGGGCCATTACAGCCAAAAACATTCAGTACTTC.

V and J are TRBV11-2 and TRBJ1-5; a possible D gene is TRBD1 (5 bases). In germline, CDR1 is SGHAT, CDR2 FQNNGV. CDR3 length equals 14 residues. V lost 0 bases and J lost 5, with 8 bases in between. The CDR3 spells CASSLDGTDQPQHF. The CDR3, as DNA: TGTGCCAGCAGCTTAGACGGGACTGATCAGCCCCAGCATTTT.

V gene TRBV19 combines with J gene TRBJ1-5; D perhaps matches TRBD1 (6 bases). Between the trimmed V and J ends, which lost 5 bases and 2 bases, there was a span of 10 bases. The CDR3 has 14 amino acids. Germline V gene sequence: CDR1 LNHDA, CDR2 SQIVND (reference sequence). The CDR3 nucleotides read TGTGCCAGTAGTTGGGGGGCCGGCAATCAGCCCCAGCATTTT. Amino acid sequence: CASSWGAGNQPQHF.

The V call is TRBV11-3, the J call TRBJ2-3; 8 bases are shared with TRBD2. Germline-derived CDR1 and CDR2 are SGHNT and YENEEA. The CDR3 is made up of 15 amino acids. The V and J ends lost 5 bases and 3 bases, in that order; junction bases with no gene match: 7. CDR3: CASSSGGLLTDTQYF. CDR3 DNA sequence: TGTGCCAGCAGCAGCGGGGGATTACTGACAGATACGCAGTATTTT.

The J gene is TRBJ1-5, the V gene TRBV7-8, with a possible D match to TRBD1 (5 bases). CDR3 length equals 16 residues. V was trimmed by 5 bases and J by 1 base, leaving 15 bases between them. CDR1 SGHVS and CDR2 FQNEAQ come from the germline V gene. CDR3 sequence: CASSLPPGPSNQPQHF. For the CDR3, the DNA is TGTGCCAGCAGCCTCCCCCCGGGACCGAGCAATCAGCCCCAGCATTTT.

The rearrangement uses TRBV7-9 and TRBJ1-6; maybe TRBD1 (6 bases). Trimming took off 5 bases at V and 6 bases at J, with 11 bases between the two ends. The CDR3 runs 14 residues. Germline CDR1 reads SEHNR; CDR2 reads FQNEAQ (reference sequence). The chain's CDR3 is CASSITGINSPLHF. As DNA, the CDR3 is TGTGCCAGCAGCATTACAGGGATTAATTCACCCCTCCACTTT.

The chain links TRBV30 to TRBJ1-2, with D possibly TRBD1 on 5 matching bases. V dropped 4 bases and J dropped 4 bases, with 16 bases sitting between them. CDR3 length equals 14 residues. The germline V gene has CDR1 GTSNPN and CDR2 SVGIG (reference sequence). The DNA of the CDR3 is TGTGCCTGGAACCTAAGGGGCAGGGCCTATGGCTACACCTTC. This gives the protein CAWNLRGRAYGYTF.

The chain is built from TRBV7-2 and TRBJ1-2; 10 bases are shared with TRBD1. The J segment lost 6 bases and the V segment lost 5 bases, leaving 15 bases of the junction unmatched. The CDR3 totals 17 residues. From germline, CDR1 is SGHTA and CDR2 FQGNSA. For the CDR3, the DNA is TGTGCCAGCAGCCTGATTACCGGGACAGGGGCTCTGAATGGCTACACCTTC. Its protein is CASSLITGTGALNGYTF.

V and J are TRBV4-2 and TRBJ1-5; the match to TRBD1 covers 7 bases. The CDR3 has 15 amino acids. Germline values: CDR1 LGHNA, CDR2 YNFKEQ. Trimming removed 0 bases from V and 4 bases from J; junction bases left unmatched: 3. DNA for the CDR3: TGTGCCAGCAGCCAAGATATCAGGGGGAATCAGCCCCAGCATTTT. Residues: CASSQDIRGNQPQHF.

This chain uses TRBV7-3 with TRBJ2-3; unclear D gene. The V end was cut by 2 bases, the J end by 0 bases, with 9 bases between. The CDR3 contains 15 residues. The germline V gene encodes CDR1 SGHTA and CDR2 FQGTGA. CDR3 sequence reads: CASSLLPESTDTQYF. The CDR3 nucleotides read TGTGCCAGCAGCTTATTGCCGGAAAGCACAGATACGCAGTATTTT.

The chain links TRBV2 to TRBJ2-5; D might be TRBD2 (5 bases). From germline, CDR1 is SNHLY and CDR2 FYNNEI. V lost 7 bases, J lost 3 bases, and 6 bases lay in between. The CDR3 is 11 amino acids. The CDR3 sequence is CASKGEETQYF. For the CDR3, the DNA is TGTGCCAGCAAGGGAGAAGAGACCCAGTACTTC.

The V gene is TRBV5-5, the J gene TRBJ1-5; possible D gene TRBD1, 5 bases. The CDR3 runs 15 residues. The V and J ends lost 4 bases and 3 bases respectively, with 14 bases between them. Germline CDR1 is SGHKS and CDR2 is YYEKEE (reference sequence). The CDR3 here is CASSVQGLANQPQHF. CDR3 nucleotide sequence: TGTGCCAGCAGCGTCCAGGGTTTGGCCAATCAGCCCCAGCATTTT.

This sequence joins TRBV7-6 and TRBJ2-3; D possibly corresponds to TRBD1 (5 bases). Germline V CDR1 and CDR2: SGHVS, FNYEAQ. Trimming shortened V by 4 bases and J by 3 bases, and 17 bases separated the two germline ends. CDR3 length equals 16 residues. The CDR3 reads CASSSGLLRLTDTQYF. CDR3 nucleotides: TGTGCCAGCAGCTCAGGGCTCTTGAGGTTAACAGATACGCAGTATTTT. The complete variable domain, with remaining parts taken from reference TRBV7-6 and TRBJ2-3, reads GAGVSQSPRYKVTKRGQDVALRCDPISGHVSLYWYRQALGQGPEFLTYFNYEAQQDKSGLPNDRFSAERPEGSISTLTIQRTEQRDSAMYRCASSSGLLRLTDTQYFGPGTRLTVL.

The chain has TRBV3-1 (or the pseudogene TRBV3-2) and TRBJ2-3; D is ambiguous. The CDR3 loop spans 13 amino acids. The V and J ends lost 8 bases and 0 bases respectively, with 9 bases between them. Germline lookup yields CDR1 LGHDT and CDR2 YNNKEL (reference sequence). The CDR3 spells CASEGWSTDTQYF. The CDR3 DNA follows: TGTGCCAGCGAAGGTTGGAGCACAGATACGCAGTATTTT.

V is TRBV10-1 and J is TRBJ2-7; 7 nucleotides align to TRBD2. The CDR3 is 15 residues long. Germline values: CDR1 WNHNN, CDR2 SYGVQD (reference sequence). V shed 4 bases and J 0 bases; nucleotides not matched to a gene: 6. The DNA of the CDR3 is TGCGCCAGCAGTGCCATAGCGGGTAGCTCCTACGAGCAGTACTTC. Translating it yields CASSAIAGSSYEQYF.

CDR3 region: CASSQGSGLQETQYF. The CDR3 DNA is TGTGCCAGCAGCCAAGGATCGGGGCTACAAGAGACCCAGTACTTC. This chain connects TRBV3-1 (or the pseudogene TRBV3-2) to TRBJ2-5, with D possibly called TRBD1 or TRBD2 (5 bases each). The germline CDR1 and CDR2 sequences are LGHDT and YNNKEL (reference sequence). The CDR3 consists of 15 residues. Trimming shortened V by 1 base and J by 2 bases, and 11 bases separated the two germline ends.

The chain recombines TRBV4-2 with TRBJ1-2; TRBD1 is a possible D gene (5 bases). V was cut by 4 bases and J by 8 bases, with 11 bases left in between. The CDR3 extends over 12 amino acids. CDR1 and CDR2 from the germline V gene are LGHNA and YNFKEQ. The CDR3 spells CASSPDTKGYTF. The CDR3, as DNA: TGTGCCAGCAGCCCGGACACTAAGGGCTACACCTTC.

The rearrangement uses TRBV2 and TRBJ1-2; TRBD1 matches at 7 bases. This CDR3 comprises 14 residues. Unmatched junction bases numbered 8, after V lost 8 bases and J lost 2 bases. Looked up from germline, CDR1 is SNHLY and CDR2 is FYNNEI. CDR3 amino acids: CASSIAGQNYGYTF. The CDR3 bases are TGTGCCAGCTCGATTGCGGGACAGAACTATGGCTACACCTTC.

J is TRBJ1-4 and V is TRBV5-1, with D perhaps matching TRBD1 (5 bases). The V and J ends lost 5 bases and 5 bases respectively, with 16 bases between them. The CDR3 is made up of 15 amino acids. CDR1 and CDR2 (germline): SGHRS, YFSETQ. The CDR3 DNA follows: TGCGCCAGCAGGCCAGACAGTTCAGGCAATGAAAAACTGTTTTTT. This translates into CASRPDSSGNEKLFF.